A single sample is the source of the 28 T cell receptor beta chains below, sequenced in a study of cytomegalovirus exposure and HLA in healthy donors. Method: immunoSEQ multiplex PCR; TCRdb's copy keeps in-frame clones and lacks some. The sample records some 150,000 clones, more than 75% being singletons. Sequencing used PBMCs. The receptors originated from a young woman in good health and CMV-seronegative.

The CDR3 loop is CASSEGLGLAGMGEQFF. The CDR3 DNA sequence: TGTGCCAGCAGTGAAGGTCTCGGACTAGCGGGGATGGGTGAGCAGTTCTTC. The chain has TRBV25-1 and TRBJ2-1; 12 bases match TRBD2. The germline gives CDR1 MGHDK, CDR2 SYGVNS. Germline trimming cut 2 bases from V and 9 bases from J; bases unmatched to any gene: 11. This CDR3 region has 17 residues. Full variable domain (outside the CDR3, taken from reference TRBV25-1 and TRBJ2-1): EADIYQTPRYLVIGTGKKITLECSQTMGHDKMYWYQQDPGMELHLIHYSYGVNSTEKGDLSSESTVSRIRTEHFPLTLESARPSHTSQYLCASSEGLGLAGMGEQFFGPGTRLTVL.

The chain couples TRBV12-5 to TRBJ2-7; 7 bases align to TRBD1. CDR3 length: 12 amino acids. The V gene's germline CDR1 is LGHNT and CDR2 FRNRAP. The V gene end was trimmed by 5 bases and the J gene end by 5 bases; junction bases not matched to a gene: 3. CDR3 region: CASGGQGDEQYF. CDR3 DNA sequence: TGTGCTAGTGGTGGCCAGGGGGACGAGCAGTACTTC.

The chain joins TRBV27 to TRBJ1-1; 7 bases align to TRBD1. The CDR3 is 14 residues long. Germline V gives CDR1 MNHEY, CDR2 SMNVEV (reference sequence). Germline trimming cut 6 bases from V and 3 bases from J; bases unmatched to any gene: 7. The CDR3 loop is CASSAHRGDTEAFF. CDR3 sequence (DNA): TGTGCCAGCAGCGCACACAGGGGTGACACTGAAGCTTTCTTT.

The rearrangement uses TRBV4-2 and TRBJ1-2; D unresolved. Germline-derived CDR1 and CDR2 are LGHNA and YNFKEQ. This CDR3 has 15 residues. V gave up 0 bases and J gave up 8 bases, with 16 bases separating them. CDR3 protein: CASSQEGGNLGGYTF. CDR3 sequence (DNA): TGTGCCAGCAGCCAAGAGGGAGGGAACTTGGGGGGCTACACCTTC.

The V and J genes are TRBV29-1 and TRBJ1-1, with D tentatively TRBD1 (5 bases). The germline V and J ends were trimmed by 4 bases and 3 bases, with 21 bases remaining between them. The CDR3 loop spans 16 amino acids. Germline CDR1 reads SQVTM; CDR2 reads ANQGSEA. The CDR3 region has the DNA TGCAGCGTTGCCCGGAGGTTTGGGGGGGGTGACACTGAAGCTTTCTTT. This codes for CSVARRFGGGDTEAFF. Complete variable domain (other parts from reference TRBV29-1 and TRBJ1-1): SAVISQKPSRDICQRGTSLTIQCQVDSQVTMMFWYRQQPGQSLTLIATANQGSEATYESGFVIDKFPISRPNLTFSTLTVSNMSPEDSSIYLCSVARRFGGGDTEAFFGQGTRLTVV.

The CDR3 DNA sequence: TGTGCCAGCACCACTCCCGGGACAGGGAACTACGAGCAGTACTTC. Its protein product is CASTTPGTGNYEQYF. The rearrangement uses TRBV21-1 and TRBJ2-7; the table's D call, TRBD1, has no DNA check behind it. TRBV21-1 is a listed pseudogene. This CDR3 is 15 amino acids long.

V usage is TRBV4-1 and J usage is TRBJ2-5; D remains ambiguous. Trimming left V 1 base short and J 3 bases short, with 12 bases between. The CDR3 loop spans 15 amino acids. Germline-derived CDR1 and CDR2 are MGHRA and YSYEKL. The CDR3 DNA reads TGCGCCAGCAGCCAAGTTCAGGCCGCCAAAGAGACCCAGTACTTC. Its protein product is CASSQVQAAKETQYF.

The chain has TRBV2 and TRBJ2-2; a weak D match, TRBD2 (5 bases). Germline CDR1 is SNHLY and CDR2 is FYNNEI. This CDR3 has 12 amino acids. V dropped 6 bases and J dropped 6 bases, with 8 bases sitting between them. The CDR3, as DNA: TGTGCCAGCAGGCCCGGGGCCGGGGAGCTGTTTTTT. Translating gives CASRPGAGELFF.

The CDR3 protein is CASSLAEAEAFF. The CDR3, as DNA: TGCGCCAGCAGCTTGGCGGAGGCTGAAGCTTTCTTT. This sequence joins TRBV5-1 and TRBJ1-1; D unclear. Looked up from germline, CDR1 is SGHRS and CDR2 is YFSETQ. The length of the CDR3 is 12 residues. Trimming removed 0 bases at V and 6 bases at J, with 6 bases between.

This rearrangement joins TRBV15 to TRBJ2-7; a weak D match, TRBD1 (5 bases). The CDR3 contains 15 residues. Germline V gene sequence: CDR1 LNHNV, CDR2 YYDKDF (reference sequence). The V gene lost 0 bases and the J gene lost 4 bases, with 13 bases spanning the gap. CDR3 in DNA: TGTGCCACCAGCAGAGAAGGGCAGGGCGAGTACGAGCAGTACTTC. Translating it yields CATSREGQGEYEQYF.

The chain couples TRBV4-1 to TRBJ2-1, with a tentative D call TRBD1 (6 bases). Trimming cost V 1 base and J 11 bases, with 12 bases left between them. The V gene's germline CDR1 is MGHRA and CDR2 YSYEKL. The CDR3 covers 13 residues. The CDR3 loop is CASSQADWGQQFF. The CDR3 DNA reads TGCGCCAGCAGCCAAGCTGACTGGGGGCAGCAGTTCTTC.

The J gene is TRBJ2-1, the V gene TRBV5-4, with 9 bases identical to TRBD2. Germline lookup yields CDR1 SGHNT and CDR2 YYREEE (reference sequence). This CDR3 has 20 residues. Trimming at V came to 4 bases and at J to 15 bases, leaving 32 bases not matched to a gene. CDR3 sequence (DNA): TGTGCCAGCAGCCGCGACGGCACCCTATCGCGGGGGGGCCGTGGATCGGGACGGTTCTTC. Translating gives CASSRDGTLSRGGRGSGRFF.

This clone showed up just a few times. The rearrangement links TRBV10-3 to TRBJ2-2; the match to TRBD1 covers 8 bases. CDR1 is ENHRY and CDR2 is SYGVKD in the germline V gene. CDR3 length: 13 residues. V shed 8 bases and J 5 bases; nucleotides not matched to a gene: 4. CDR3 residues: CAIQGALTGELFF. CDR3 DNA: TGTGCCATCCAGGGGGCGTTAACCGGGGAGCTGTTTTTT.

The V gene is TRBV7-6, the J gene TRBJ2-1; 8 bases align to TRBD2. V lost 3 bases, J lost 2 bases, and 12 bases stayed unmatched. CDR1 is SGHVS, CDR2 FNYEAQ, per germline. This CDR3 has 18 amino acids. In DNA form, the CDR3 reads TGTGCCAGCAGCTTTGCTTGGGGAGCGGGGGCGACCTACAATGAGCAGTTCTTC. It translates to CASSFAWGAGATYNEQFF.

CDR3 region: CASSWYGVRNSPLHF. Written as DNA, the CDR3 is TGTGCCAGCAGTTGGTACGGGGTACGGAATTCACCCCTCCACTTT. The chain carries TRBV6-1 and TRBJ1-6; unclear D gene. Germline V lookup: CDR1 MNHNS, CDR2 SASEGT. Deletions cut 5 bases from V and 7 bases from J, with 15 bases between. The CDR3 covers 15 residues.

A single count supports this clone. This chain uses TRBV15 with TRBJ1-1; 7 bases are shared with TRBD1. The CDR3 is made up of 14 amino acids. The germline V gene has CDR1 LNHNV and CDR2 YYDKDF (reference sequence). V trimming: 2 bases; J trimming: 4 bases; junction bases outside the gene matches: 4. For the CDR3, the DNA is TGTGCCACCAGCAGACGACAGGGCGGCACTGAAGCTTTCTTT. Translating gives CATSRRQGGTEAFF.

The rearrangement joins TRBV27 to TRBJ2-1; 9 nucleotides agree with TRBD1. The CDR3 runs to 13 residues. The junction had 7 bases not matched to a gene; V was cut back by 9 bases and J by 7 bases. Per the germline V gene, CDR1 is MNHEY and CDR2 is SMNVEV (reference sequence). The DNA for the CDR3 is TGTGCCAGTGCTGGGACAGGGCGGAATGAGCAGTTCTTC. It is translated as CASAGTGRNEQFF.

V and J are TRBV2 and TRBJ2-7; no reliable D call. Germline CDR1 is SNHLY and CDR2 is FYNNEI. V lost 4 bases, J lost 1 base, and 11 bases lay in between. This CDR3 is 14 amino acids long. The CDR3 here is CASSVIVSSYEQYF. The CDR3 nucleotides read TGTGCCAGCAGTGTGATCGTCAGTTCCTACGAGCAGTACTTC. Drawing the rest from reference TRBV2 and TRBJ2-7, the complete variable domain is EPEVTQTPSHQVTQMGQEVILRCVPISNHLYFYWYRQILGQKVEFLVSFYNNEISEKSEIFDDQFSVERPDGSNFTLKIRSTKLEDSAMYFCASSVIVSSYEQYFGPGTRLTVT.

V is TRBV30 and J is TRBJ1-1, with D perhaps matching TRBD1 (5 bases). V was clipped by 5 bases and J by 0 bases, with 13 bases between them. The CDR3 spans 14 residues. Germline CDR1 reads GTSNPN; CDR2 reads SVGIG (reference sequence). CDR3 protein: CAWSWGSMNTEAFF. The DNA for the CDR3 is TGTGCCTGGTCCTGGGGCTCGATGAACACTGAAGCTTTCTTT.

This sequence joins TRBV5-1 and TRBJ2-7, with 12 bases aligning to TRBD2. V trimming: 2 bases; J trimming: 7 bases; junction bases outside the gene matches: 10. The CDR3 totals 16 residues. Germline values: CDR1 SGHRS, CDR2 YFSETQ. CDR3 nucleotides: TGCGCCAGCAGCTTAAATTTTGGCCTAGCGGGGGGGGAGCAGTACTTC. This translates into CASSLNFGLAGGEQYF.

The chain links TRBV18 to TRBJ2-7, with 14 bases identical to TRBD2. Trimming took 4 bases from V and 2 from J; bases not matched to a gene: 4. Per germline, CDR1 KGHSH and CDR2 LQKENI. CDR3 length: 16 residues. CDR3 in DNA: TGTGCCAGCTCACTCGGGACTAGCGGGGGTACCTACGAGCAGTACTTC. It codes for CASSLGTSGGTYEQYF.

In this sample, this clone turned up once. V and J are TRBV4-2 and TRBJ1-2, with 7 bases matching TRBD1. This CDR3 is built from 14 residues. V lost 3 bases to trimming and J lost 4 bases; unmatched junction nucleotides: 5. Germline V gene lookup returns CDR1 LGHNA and CDR2 YNFKEQ. The CDR3 reads CASSHRDRPYGYTF. The CDR3 DNA sequence: TGTGCCAGCAGCCATCGGGACAGACCCTATGGCTACACCTTC.

The chain links TRBV30 to TRBJ2-3; D possibly corresponds to TRBD2 (6 bases). V was shortened by 3 bases and J by 4 bases, with 23 bases between the two germline ends. This CDR3 has 17 amino acids. Per germline, CDR1 GTSNPN and CDR2 SVGIG (reference sequence). As DNA, the CDR3 is TGTGCCTGGAGATTAGGAGGGAGCGTTTCAGTGGCAGATACGCAGTATTTT. Its protein is CAWRLGGSVSVADTQYF. The full variable domain, with the rest looked up from reference TRBV30 and TRBJ2-3, is SQTIHQWPATLVQPVGSPLSLECTVEGTSNPNLYWYRQAAGRGLQLLFYSVGIGQISSEVPQNLSASRPQDRQFILSSKKLLLSDSGFYLCAWRLGGSVSVADTQYFGPGTRLTVL.

V usage is TRBV5-6 and J usage is TRBJ1-5; TRBD1 might be the D (5 bases). The V gene lost 3 bases and the J gene lost 3 bases, with 10 bases spanning the gap. Germline lookup yields CDR1 SGHDT and CDR2 YYEEEE. This CDR3 is 14 amino acids long. CDR3 in amino acids: CASSSGGYNQPQHF. CDR3 nucleotide sequence: TGTGCCAGCAGCTCCGGGGGATACAATCAGCCCCAGCATTTT.

The chain links TRBV10-1 to TRBJ1-2; D remains ambiguous. V dropped 3 bases and J dropped 0 bases, with 8 bases sitting between them. Per the germline V gene, CDR1 is WNHNN and CDR2 is SYGVQD (reference sequence). This CDR3 region has 14 residues. CDR3 in DNA: TGCGCCAGCAGTGATGGCGGGGCTAACTATGGCTACACCTTC. It is translated as CASSDGGANYGYTF.

The chain carries TRBV5-1 and TRBJ2-3; 10 bases agree with TRBD2. CDR3 length: 18 amino acids. Germline assignment: CDR1 SGHRS and CDR2 YFSETQ. V was pared by 0 bases and J by 1 base, with 8 bases of the junction left unmatched. CDR3 in DNA: TGCGCCAGCAGCTTGGTACGCCCCGGGACTAGCGGCACAGATACGCAGTATTTT. It is translated as CASSLVRPGTSGTDTQYF.

This clone was counted only a few times. The chain employs TRBV27 and TRBJ2-3; tentative D call: TRBD1 (5 bases). Germline V gene lookup returns CDR1 MNHEY and CDR2 SMNVEV (reference sequence). This CDR3 has 16 amino acids. Between the trimmed V and J ends, which lost 6 bases and 3 bases, there was a span of 19 bases. DNA of the CDR3: TGTGCCAGCAGGATCATATACAGGTTGGGAACAGATACGCAGTATTTT. Its translation: CASRIIYRLGTDTQYF.

The chain uses TRBV2 and TRBJ2-1, with 10 bases that match TRBD1. V shed 6 bases and J 4 bases; nucleotides not matched to a gene: 6. CDR3 length: 15 amino acids. CDR1 is SNHLY and CDR2 is FYNNEI in the germline V gene. The CDR3 region has the DNA TGTGCCAGCAGAATACCGGGACAGGGGTACAATGAGCAGTTCTTC. It is translated as CASRIPGQGYNEQFF.